Only a few counts were recorded for the clone carrying this TCR beta chain. Its antigen is not known. Trimming shortened V by 5 bases and J by 0 bases, and 11 bases separated the two germline ends. CDR1 and CDR2 (germline): SEHNR, FQNEAQ (reference sequence). CDR3 length equals 14 residues. This specimen comes from a study of T-cell memory formation after mild COVID-19. Study details: Largely donor-specific sequence clusters came from a couple of donors. Study results and limitations: Later expanders leaned CD4+, whereas day 15 to 85 contracting clones were balanced CD4/CD8. The CD4+ clones that contracted clustered mainly within CM and EM, and the CD8+ clones concentrated in EMRA.

From the 5' RACE reads, TCRdb called clonotypes with MiXCR, one entry per CDR3 protein. The sample consists of 70,000 to 95,000 distinct CDR3 sequences, 9.5% to 15% of them appearing once. The sequenced sample consisted of PBMCs or a T cell subset sorted from them (not recorded which). V and J are TRBV7-9 and TRBJ2-7; weak D call: TRBD1 (6 bases). The source is a man aged 18 to 35 who had mild COVID-19 (a few samples of this study predate the infection). Cell type and time point are not known. CDR3 DNA sequence: TGTGCCAGCAGCGTCGACAGGAACTCCTACGAGCAGTACGTC. Its translation: CASSVDRNSYEQYV.